Listed below are T cell receptor beta chains from one sample, sequenced in a study of sequential checkpoint blockade in melanoma. Sequencing was performed with immunoSEQ multiplex PCR; in TCRdb, only in-frame clones are kept and a portion is missing. This table has some 17,000 clones, under 75% appearing once. The material was CD8+ T cells sorted from blood (inferred from file names), obtained from a patient given nivolumab and ipilimumab in sequence. The receptors were gathered from a human donor with melanoma. The CDR3 runs from the conserved cysteine through the conserved F or W. D genes are given only for firm matches. Rows give clone size only sometimes, using once, few, many, or a class for an expanded clone.

J,D,size,V,length,DNA,CDR3
TRBJ2-5,-,few,TRBV19,13,TGTGCCAGTAGTATCCGGGGTGGAGAGACCCAGTACTTC,CASSIRGGETQYF
TRBJ2-1,-,few,TRBV19,15,TGTGCCAGTAGTATGGCTAGTAACTCCTACAATGAGCAGTTCTTC,CASSMASNSYNEQFF
TRBJ1-5,-,-,TRBV5-8,14,TGTGCCAGCAGCCAAGATGGGGGGACGAGGCCCCAGCATTTT,CASSQDGGTRPQHF
TRBJ2-7,TRBD2,-,TRBV5-4,17,TGTGCCAGCAGCCATGGGACTAGCGGGCCCCTCTCCTACGAGCAGTACTTC,CASSHGTSGPLSYEQYF
TRBJ1-1,TRBD1,few,TRBV6-5,15,TGTGCCAGCAGTACGGGACAGGGGGCATACACTGAAGCTTTCTTT,CASSTGQGAYTEAFF
TRBJ1-5,-,-,TRBV6-1,15,TGTGCCAGCAGTGTCAGTGGGCAGCTTAATCAGCCCCAGCATTTT,CASSVSGQLNQPQHF
TRBJ2-7,TRBD2,-,TRBV27,15,TGTGCCAGCAGTTTAAGACTAGCGGACCCCTACGAGCAGTACTTC,CASSLRLADPYEQYF
TRBJ2-3,-,-,TRBV19,15,TGTGCCAGTACCCCCACTAGCAGTAGCACAGATACGCAGTATTTT,CASTPTSSSTDTQYF
TRBJ1-2,TRBD1,-,TRBV7-9,12,TGTGCCAGCAGCCTACAGGGGGATGGCTACACCTTC,CASSLQGDGYTF
TRBJ2-7,TRBD2,few,TRBV5-8,16,TGTGCCAGCACAATCACCGGGACTAGCCTCTCCTACGAGCAGTACTTC,CASTITGTSLSYEQYF
TRBJ2-7,TRBD2,-,TRBV4-2,15,TGTGCCAGCAGCCAAGAGAACGGGGGGTCCTACGAGCAGTACTTC,CASSQENGGSYEQYF
TRBJ1-2,TRBD1,-,TRBV4-2,15,TGTGCCAGCAGCCAAGATAGCGACGGGACAGTCGGCTACACCTTC,CASSQDSDGTVGYTF
TRBJ1-4,-,-,TRBV7-9,11,TGTGCCAGCAGCTCCTCGGAAAAACTGTTTTTT,CASSSSEKLFF
TRBJ2-4,-,-,TRBV10-1,20,TGCGCCAGCAGTGAGTCGGTATTGGGTCGGGGGAAACTAGCCAAAAACATTCAGTACTTC,CASSESVLGRGKLAKNIQYF
TRBJ1-4,TRBD1,-,TRBV7-2,16,TGTGCCAGCAGCTTAGCCGAGTCAGGGGGAAATGAAAAACTGTTTTTT,CASSLAESGGNEKLFF
TRBJ2-7,TRBD2,-,TRBV4-3,15,TGCGCCAGCAGCCAAGGGGGAGGGGCGGCCTACGAGCAGTACTTC,CASSQGGGAAYEQYF
TRBJ2-7,-,-,TRBV13,14,TGTGCCAGCAGCTTAACAGGGCCAACCGGCGAGCAGTACTTC,CASSLTGPTGEQYF
TRBJ2-1,TRBD2,-,TRBV7-8,17,TGTGCCAGCAGCGAAAGATCTAGCGGGAGCTCCTACAATGAGCAGTTCTTC,CASSERSSGSSYNEQFF
TRBJ1-2,-,-,TRBV7-3,16,TGTGCCAGCAGCTTAGGCTACGGGGAGGGCAGCTATGGCTACACCTTC,CASSLGYGEGSYGYTF
TRBJ2-1,-,-,TRBV19,13,TGTGCCAGTAGGCGGAGCTCCTACAATGAGCAGTTCTTC,CASRRSSYNEQFF
TRBJ2-4,TRBD2,-,TRBV5-1,20,TGCGCCAGCAGCTCTAGACAGGGGGCGCGACTAGCGGGGGAGAAAAACATTCAGTACTTC,CASSSRQGARLAGEKNIQYF
TRBJ1-5,-,-,TRBV6-5,14,TGTGCCAGCGGGTTGGGCAGGAGCAATCAGCCCCAGCATTTT,CASGLGRSNQPQHF
TRBJ1-4,-,-,TRBV6-1,19,TGTGCCAGCAGTGAATCCGACCCTCGCCGGGGGGGAACTAATGAAAAACTGTTTTTT,CASSESDPRRGGTNEKLFF
TRBJ2-2,TRBD1,-,TRBV5-5,15,TGTGCCAGCAGCTTTTACAGGGGGGTAACCGGGGAGCTGTTTTTT,CASSFYRGVTGELFF
TRBJ2-7,-,-,TRBV7-6,15,TGTGCCAGCAGTCCTAGGACAGCGATCTCCTACGAGCAGTACTTC,CASSPRTAISYEQYF
TRBJ1-5,-,few,TRBV30,14,TGTGCCTCCAAACCACGGGATAGCAATCAGCCCCAGCATTTT,CASKPRDSNQPQHF
TRBJ2-7,TRBD1,few,TRBV6-5,14,TGTGCCAGCAGCCCGACAGGGGAGCTATACGAGCAGTACTTC,CASSPTGELYEQYF
TRBJ1-1,-,few,TRBV13,15,TGTGCCAGCAGCACACAGGGTGAAGTCAGGAATGAAGCTTTCTTT,CASSTQGEVRNEAFF